What follows are 17 T cell receptor beta chains derived from one specimen sequenced in a study of blood T cell repertoires in COVID-19. Repertoires were generated with immunoSEQ multiplex PCR, while TCRdb's copy carries only in-frame clones and drops some. Of 250,000 to 300,000 clones in the sample, 86% were seen once. The sample consisted of peripheral blood. All receptors derive from a man aged 25 to 40 with active or convalescent COVID-19.

J is TRBJ2-3 and V is TRBV6-4; 8 nucleotides agree with TRBD2. J was trimmed by 2 bases and V by 2 bases; bases with no gene match: 3. CDR1 and CDR2 (germline): MRHNA, SNTAGT. This CDR3 comprises 15 residues. CDR3 bases: TGTGCCAGCAGTGACGGCGGGGGGACCACAGATACGCAGTATTTT. Its translation is CASSDGGGTTDTQYF.

This clone was recorded once. The chain recombines TRBV30 with TRBJ1-3; 8 positions agree with TRBD1. Germline CDR1 and CDR2: GTSNPN and SVGIG (reference sequence). The V and J ends lost 2 bases and 5 bases, in that order; junction bases with no gene match: 2. The CDR3 extends over 13 amino acids. CDR3 sequence (DNA): TGTGCCTGGAGTACAGGGGGTAGAAACACCATATATTTT. This gives the protein CAWSTGGRNTIYF.

The chain combines TRBV28 with TRBJ1-2; unclear D gene. Germline V gene sequence: CDR1 MDHEN, CDR2 SYDVKM. The CDR3 contains 12 residues. The germline V and J ends were trimmed by 6 bases and 1 base, with 6 bases remaining between them. CDR3 bases: TGTGCCAGCAGCACAGATAACTATGGCTACACCTTC. Residues: CASSTDNYGYTF.

V usage is TRBV5-4 and J usage is TRBJ2-5; no reliable D call. Trimming removed 4 bases from V and 5 bases from J, with 12 bases in between. The CDR3 loop spans 13 amino acids. From germline, CDR1 is SGHNT and CDR2 YYREEE (reference sequence). CDR3 residues: CASSRVFSETQYF. CDR3 in DNA: TGTGCCAGCAGCCGCGTATTTTCGGAGACCCAGTACTTC.

This chain connects TRBV30 to TRBJ1-2, with 7 bases fitting TRBD1. The CDR3 consists of 11 residues. J lost 3 bases, V lost 8 bases, and 3 bases had no gene match. Germline values: CDR1 GTSNPN, CDR2 SVGIG (reference sequence). CDR3 residues: CARGTDYGYTF. The CDR3 DNA is TGTGCCAGGGGGACAGACTATGGCTACACCTTC. Filled out from reference TRBV30 and TRBJ1-2, the complete variable domain reads SQTIHQWPATLVQPVGSPLSLECTVEGTSNPNLYWYRQAAGRGLQLLFYSVGIGQISSEVPQNLSASRPQDRQFILSSKKLLLSDSGFYLCARGTDYGYTFGSGTRLTVV.

The V gene is TRBV9, the J gene TRBJ1-1; 8 nucleotides line up with TRBD1. The CDR3 is 12 residues long. Germline CDR1 and CDR2: SGDLS and YYNGEE. V shed 4 bases, J shed 8 bases, and the junction held 4 bases outside the gene matches. The CDR3 DNA is TGTGCCAGCAGCCCAAGACAGGGGGAAGCTTTCTTT. This sequence encodes CASSPRQGEAFF.

This clone has just one count. The gene calls are TRBV6-2 or TRBV6-3 and TRBJ2-7; 9 bases agree with TRBD1. V shed 3 bases, J shed 5 bases, and the junction held 11 bases outside the gene matches. There are 16 residues in the CDR3. Germline loops: CDR1 MNHEY, CDR2 SVGEGT. CDR3: CASSYPGQGRRHEQYF. In DNA form, the CDR3 reads TGTGCCAGCAGTTATCCGGGACAGGGTAGGAGGCACGAGCAGTACTTC.

The chain uses TRBV13 and TRBJ2-7, with D maybe TRBD2 (6 bases). Germline V gene lookup returns CDR1 PRHDT and CDR2 FYEKMQ (reference sequence). There are 14 residues in the CDR3. Deletions cut 3 bases from V and 1 base from J, with 10 bases between. In DNA, the CDR3 is TGTGCCAGCAGCTTGCCAGGAGGGTCCTACGAGCAGTACTTC. Residues: CASSLPGGSYEQYF.

The chain joins TRBV18 to TRBJ2-7; 8 nucleotides line up with TRBD2. There are 17 residues in the CDR3. Germline V CDR1 and CDR2: KGHSH, LQKENI. J gave up 1 base and V 3 bases, and 11 bases lay outside the gene matches. CDR3 DNA: TGTGCCAGCTCACCCACGGGGGGGTTCGGAAGTTCCTACGAGCAGTACTTC. Translated: CASSPTGGFGSSYEQYF.

The rearrangement uses TRBV6-5 and TRBJ1-5; the match to TRBD1 covers 9 bases. J was trimmed by 2 bases and V by 3 bases; bases with no gene match: 2. The CDR3 runs 15 residues. The germline V gene encodes CDR1 MNHEY and CDR2 SVGAGI. CDR3 residues: CASSYDRGGNQPQHF. The CDR3 DNA follows: TGTGCCAGCAGTTATGACAGGGGGGGCAATCAGCCCCAGCATTTT.

This chain connects TRBV7-2 to TRBJ1-2, with a tentative D call TRBD1 (5 bases). V was shortened by 5 bases and J by 4 bases, with 11 bases between the two germline ends. Per the germline V gene, CDR1 is SGHTA and CDR2 is FQGNSA. The CDR3 contains 13 residues. The CDR3 DNA follows: TGTGCCAGCAGCGCAGACAGAATCTATGGCTACACCTTC. Its protein is CASSADRIYGYTF.

The chain carries TRBV5-6 and TRBJ1-6, with unresolved D. The CDR3 totals 15 residues. Per the germline V gene, CDR1 is SGHDT and CDR2 is YYEEEE. Trimming left V 0 bases short and J 2 bases short, with 6 bases between. The chain's CDR3 is CASSLDRTYNSPLHF. DNA of the CDR3: TGTGCCAGCAGCTTGGATAGAACCTATAATTCACCCCTCCACTTT.

The chain carries TRBV7-2 and TRBJ2-1; the match to TRBD1 covers 12 bases. V lost 4 bases to trimming and J lost 12 bases; unmatched junction nucleotides: 4. The CDR3 spans 13 residues. CDR1 and CDR2 (germline): SGHTA, FQGNSA. Here the CDR3 DNA reads TGTGCCAGCAGCTCGGGACAGGGGGCGAGGCAGTTCTTC. Translating gives CASSSGQGARQFF.

CDR3 in amino acids: CASSLRRGGDTQYF. The CDR3 nucleotides read TGTGCCAGCAGCCTAAGGCGGGGGGGAGATACGCAGTATTTT. This sequence joins TRBV7-2 and TRBJ2-3; 9 nucleotides agree with TRBD2. CDR1 is SGHTA, CDR2 FQGNSA, per germline. Germline trimming cut 5 bases from V and 5 bases from J; bases unmatched to any gene: 5. This CDR3 is 14 amino acids long.

The J gene is TRBJ2-3, the V gene TRBV6-4, with D perhaps TRBD2 (6 bases). Germline V gene sequence: CDR1 MRHNA, CDR2 SNTAGT. The CDR3 sequence is 15 residues long. V was trimmed by 0 bases and J by 1 base, leaving 8 bases between them. The CDR3 here is CASSDSPSGTDTQYF. For the CDR3, the DNA is TGTGCCAGCAGTGACTCCCCTAGCGGCACAGATACGCAGTATTTT.

The chain has TRBV27 and TRBJ1-2; 8 bases agree with TRBD1. This CDR3 is 13 amino acids long. The V segment lost 0 bases and the J segment 8 bases; nucleotides outside the gene matches: 2. Germline V gene data show CDR1 as MNHEY and CDR2 as SMNVEV (reference sequence). The DNA of the CDR3 is TGTGCCAGCAGTTTATCGACAGGGGACGGCTACACCTTC. Amino acid sequence: CASSLSTGDGYTF.

This chain uses TRBV5-1 with TRBJ2-3; possible D gene TRBD2, 6 bases. Per germline, CDR1 SGHRS and CDR2 YFSETQ. The V end lost 3 bases, the J end lost 6 bases, and 23 bases lay between the germline ends. This CDR3 spans 17 amino acids. CDR3 bases: TGCGCCAGCAGCTCGTCGGTTTTGGGGGGTCGAGGGGATACGCAGTATTTT. Protein sequence: CASSSSVLGGRGDTQYF.